These 20 T cell receptor beta chains were sequenced from one sample in a study of blood T cell repertoires in COVID-19. The repertoire was sequenced with immunoSEQ multiplex PCR; TCRdb's copy has only in-frame clones and lacks some. The sample yields roughly 80,000 clones, 91% seen once. Sequenced sample: peripheral blood. These TCRs come from a woman in her fifties or sixties in a cohort sampled during active COVID-19.

CDR3 DNA: TGTGCCAGCTCACCTCAAAGGACAGGGGGCGAACCCCTCCACTTT. It codes for CASSPQRTGGEPLHF. The gene calls are TRBV18 and TRBJ1-6, with TRBD1 matching 11 bases. With 3 bases clipped from V and 12 bases from J, the junction kept 7 bases outside the gene matches. CDR3 size: 15 residues. Germline values: CDR1 KGHSH, CDR2 LQKENI.

This rearrangement joins TRBV19 to TRBJ1-2; D is possibly TRBD1 (5 bases). The germline V and J ends were trimmed by 1 base and 6 bases, with 15 bases remaining between them. Germline values: CDR1 LNHDA, CDR2 SQIVND (reference sequence). The length of the CDR3 is 15 residues. The CDR3 DNA reads as TGTGCCAGTAGTATAGTGGAGGGACTCGGGGATGGCTACACCTTC. Encoded protein: CASSIVEGLGDGYTF.

The V call is TRBV2, the J call TRBJ1-1; D is unresolved. The CDR3 spans 14 residues. CDR1 and CDR2 (germline): SNHLY, FYNNEI. Trimming removed 2 bases from V and 8 bases from J, with 15 bases in between. CDR3 DNA sequence: TGTGCCAGCAGTGAATTAGGTAGGGAGGGAGAAGCTTTCTTT. Translation: CASSELGREGEAFF.

The chain has TRBV6-1 and TRBJ1-5; D unresolved. Trimming stripped 1 base from V and 5 bases from J, with 12 bases between. The CDR3 sequence is 15 residues long. Germline assignment: CDR1 MNHNS and CDR2 SASEGT. CDR3 sequence: CASSEGLRRDQPQHF. CDR3 in DNA: TGTGCCAGCAGTGAAGGGTTGCGTCGAGATCAGCCCCAGCATTTT.

The chain is built from TRBV28 and TRBJ2-7; 7 bases are shared with TRBD2. CDR3 size: 17 residues. V lost 1 base, J lost 0 bases, and 9 bases stayed unmatched. In germline, CDR1 is MDHEN, CDR2 SYDVKM. The CDR3 nucleotides read TGTGCCAGCAGTTTATACGGGGGAGGGCCTTACTCCTACGAGCAGTACTTC. As protein: CASSLYGGGPYSYEQYF.

The gene calls are TRBV6-5 and TRBJ1-2, with TRBD1 matching 9 bases. Trimming at V came to 0 bases and at J to 5 bases, leaving 4 bases not matched to a gene. The CDR3 covers 15 residues. The V gene's germline CDR1 is MNHEY and CDR2 SVGAGI. The CDR3 DNA sequence: TGTGCCAGCAGTTACTCGAGTGGGACAGGGTATGGCTACACCTTC. It translates to CASSYSSGTGYGYTF.

The chain carries TRBV3-1 (or the pseudogene TRBV3-2) and TRBJ1-6; 8 positions agree with TRBD1. The ends lost 6 bases at V and 9 bases at J; junction bases unmatched: 4. CDR3 length equals 13 residues. Germline loops: CDR1 LGHDT, CDR2 YNNKEL (reference sequence). CDR3 amino acids: CASSTGGGSPLHF. The CDR3, as DNA: TGTGCCAGCAGTACAGGGGGTGGTTCACCCCTCCACTTT.

This chain links TRBV5-4 with TRBJ2-5, with D tentatively TRBD1 (5 bases). Deletions cut 0 bases from V and 5 bases from J, with 14 bases between. This CDR3 is 15 amino acids long. Germline V gene sequence: CDR1 SGHNT, CDR2 YYREEE (reference sequence). CDR3 DNA sequence: TGTGCCAGCAGCTTGGGGGGCTCCGAGGCGGAGACCCAGTACTTC. This codes for CASSLGGSEAETQYF.

Here the CDR3 reads CASSSSGVPSYEQYF. The CDR3, as DNA: TGTGCCAGCAGCTCGAGCGGGGTACCTTCCTACGAGCAGTACTTC. The chain couples TRBV5-6 to TRBJ2-7; 7 bases align to TRBD2. Germline CDR1 and CDR2: SGHDT and YYEEEE. V shed 3 bases, J shed 1 base, and the junction held 7 bases outside the gene matches. The CDR3 runs 15 residues.

The V and J genes are TRBV5-1 and TRBJ1-3, with a weak D call TRBD1 (6 bases). Trimming cost V 4 bases and J 1 base, with 21 bases left between them. Looked up from germline, CDR1 is SGHRS and CDR2 is YFSETQ. The CDR3 runs to 18 residues. The CDR3 DNA reads as TGCGCCAGCAGCCAATACTCAATACAGACAGGTTCTGGAAACACCATATATTTT. It translates to CASSQYSIQTGSGNTIYF.

This clone was seen once. V usage is TRBV2 and J usage is TRBJ2-3; maybe TRBD2 (5 bases). The CDR3 has 13 residues. CDR1 SNHLY and CDR2 FYNNEI come from the germline V gene. Between the trimmed V and J ends, which lost 6 bases and 6 bases, there was a span of 13 bases. The CDR3 sequence is CASRTSSGDTQYF. The CDR3 nucleotides read TGTGCCAGCAGGACTTCCTCGGGGGATACGCAGTATTTT.

This chain links TRBV19 with TRBJ2-1, with D possibly matching TRBD2 (8 bases). Trimming took 6 bases from V and 10 from J, leaving 19 bases between them. The CDR3 is made up of 14 amino acids. Germline lookup yields CDR1 LNHDA and CDR2 SQIVND (reference sequence). CDR3 bases: TGTGCCAGTAGCGATAGCGGGACAGTATGGGAGCAGTTCTTC. This sequence encodes CASSDSGTVWEQFF. The full variable domain, with the rest looked up from reference TRBV19 and TRBJ2-1, is DGGITQSPKYLFRKEGQNVTLSCEQNLNHDAMYWYRQDPGQGLRLIYYSQIVNDFQKGDIAEGYSVSREKKESFPLTVTSAQKNPTAFYLCASSDSGTVWEQFFGPGTRLTVL.

The V and J genes are TRBV5-5 and TRBJ1-1; 7 bases match TRBD1. The ends lost 3 bases at V and 4 bases at J; junction bases unmatched: 6. The CDR3 extends over 14 amino acids. Per the germline V gene, CDR1 is SGHKS and CDR2 is YYEKEE (reference sequence). This CDR3 is CASSYYRTGTEAFF. DNA of the CDR3: TGTGCCAGCAGCTATTACCGGACAGGCACTGAAGCTTTCTTT.

The chain employs TRBV18 and TRBJ2-1; 15 bases line up with TRBD2. The V gene's germline CDR1 is KGHSH and CDR2 LQKENI. CDR3 size: 15 residues. V was clipped by 3 bases and J by 7 bases; unmatched bases: 1. CDR3 coding DNA: TGTGCCAGCTCACCGGGACTAGCGGGAGGAAATGAGCAGTTCTTC. Translation gives CASSPGLAGGNEQFF.

The chain is built from TRBV2 and TRBJ2-7; perhaps TRBD1 as D (6 bases). V was cut by 4 bases and J by 6 bases, with 13 bases left in between. Germline CDR1 reads SNHLY; CDR2 reads FYNNEI. This CDR3 spans 13 amino acids. The CDR3 is CASSGLTGFEQYF. The CDR3 DNA is TGTGCCAGCAGTGGGTTGACAGGATTCGAGCAGTACTTC.

V and J are TRBV15 and TRBJ1-3; D is ambiguous. The V end was cut by 6 bases, the J end by 8 bases, with 20 bases between. Looked up from germline, CDR1 is LNHNV and CDR2 is YYDKDF (reference sequence). This CDR3 is 15 amino acids long. CDR3 in amino acids: CATSPRRGGLDTIYF. CDR3 in DNA: TGTGCCACCAGTCCCCGTCGGGGAGGCTTGGACACCATATATTTT.

This chain joins TRBV3-1 (or the pseudogene TRBV3-2) and TRBJ2-6; D not resolved. Deletions cut 9 bases from V and 0 bases from J, with 6 bases between. The length of the CDR3 is 13 residues. CDR1 is LGHDT and CDR2 is YNNKEL in the germline V gene (reference sequence). Written as DNA, the CDR3 is TGTGCCAGTGACTTCTCTGGGGCCAACGTCCTGACTTTC. It translates to CASDFSGANVLTF.

The V and J genes are TRBV19 and TRBJ1-4, with 7 positions matching TRBD1. Germline V gene data show CDR1 as LNHDA and CDR2 as SQIVND (reference sequence). With V trimmed by 4 bases and J by 8 bases, 13 bases remained unmatched. The CDR3 spans 16 residues. Here the CDR3 reads CASSRDYRGIREKLFF. Written as DNA, the CDR3 is TGTGCCAGTAGTAGAGACTACAGGGGAATTAGGGAAAAACTGTTTTTT.

This rearrangement joins TRBV19 to TRBJ1-5, with unresolved D. Trimming cost V 5 bases and J 3 bases, with 11 bases left between them. The germline gives CDR1 LNHDA, CDR2 SQIVND (reference sequence). The CDR3 runs to 14 residues. Written as DNA, the CDR3 is TGTGCCAGTAGTCTATCACGGGACAATCAGCCCCAGCATTTT. Translation gives CASSLSRDNQPQHF.

This clone came up a few times. CDR3 coding DNA: TGCGCCAGCAGCTTGCAGGGTCTAGAGACCGAGCAGTACTTC. Its protein product is CASSLQGLETEQYF. The chain carries TRBV5-1 and TRBJ2-7; D is possibly TRBD1 (5 bases). This CDR3 is built from 14 residues. From germline, CDR1 is SGHRS and CDR2 YFSETQ. Between the trimmed V and J ends, which lost 1 base and 6 bases, there was a span of 14 bases.